This T cell receptor (beta chain) appears in the sequencing data of a study of T cell repertoires in cytomegalovirus infection. With 1 base removed from V and 8 bases from J, the gap between germline ends came to 6 bases. There are 12 residues in the CDR3. Germline CDR1 reads SGHVS; CDR2 reads FNYEAQ. This clonotype was found a few times. One entry per CDR3 protein, called by TCRdb with MiXCR from the reads. This table has about 530,000 distinct CDR3 sequences, about 26% appearing once. V is TRBV7-6 and J is TRBJ2-1; D unclear. The sequence was obtained from a human donor in good health (CMV status not recorded). Some clones in this sample may be carry-over from other donors' samples. Source material: PBMCs. The CDR3 sequence: CASSLGRYEQFF. The CDR3, as DNA: TGTGCCAGCAGCTTAGGACGGTATGAGCAGTTCTTC.